A single sample is the source of the 14 T cell receptor beta chains below, sequenced in a study of blood T cell repertoires in COVID-19. Repertoires were generated with immunoSEQ multiplex PCR, while TCRdb's copy carries only in-frame clones and drops some. The sample includes tens of thousands of clones, approximately 84% seen only once; the top ten take roughly 2.5%. The sequenced material came from peripheral blood. These receptors were obtained from a man aged 50-59 years with acute or convalescent COVID-19.

The chain has TRBV18 and TRBJ1-2; TRBD1 might be the D (6 bases). Trimming took off 4 bases at V and 12 bases at J, with 12 bases between the two ends. The CDR3 has 11 residues. Germline V gene data show CDR1 as KGHSH and CDR2 as LQKENI. CDR3 loop: CASSHDRTNTF. CDR3 nucleotides: TGTGCCAGCTCACACGACAGGACGAACACCTTC.

This chain joins TRBV19 and TRBJ2-7, with 8 bases aligning to TRBD1. The CDR3 covers 14 residues. Germline assignment: CDR1 LNHDA and CDR2 SQIVND (reference sequence). The V segment lost 5 bases and the J segment 0 bases; nucleotides outside the gene matches: 3. The CDR3 here is CASSVDRASYEQYF. DNA for the CDR3: TGTGCCAGTAGTGTGGACAGGGCCTCCTACGAGCAGTACTTC.

The V and J genes are TRBV5-6 and TRBJ1-4; TRBD1 matches at 7 bases. CDR1 and CDR2 from the germline V gene are SGHDT and YYEEEE. The CDR3 consists of 14 residues. The ends lost 3 bases at V and 6 bases at J; junction bases unmatched: 5. CDR3: CASSSGQEDEKLFF. CDR3 DNA: TGTGCCAGCAGCTCTGGACAGGAGGATGAAAAACTGTTTTTT.

This chain links TRBV9 with TRBJ2-5; perhaps TRBD2 as D (5 bases). The germline gives CDR1 SGDLS, CDR2 YYNGEE. V was pared by 2 bases and J by 3 bases, with 11 bases between. The CDR3 has 14 amino acids. The chain's CDR3 is CASSVLAGKETQYF. CDR3 coding DNA: TGTGCCAGCAGCGTTCTAGCAGGAAAAGAGACCCAGTACTTC.

The sample holds a few counts of this clone. The V and J genes are TRBV19 and TRBJ1-2, with 11 bases that match TRBD1. This CDR3 has 14 residues. Unmatched junction bases numbered 10, after V lost 6 bases and J lost 10 bases. From germline, CDR1 is LNHDA and CDR2 SQIVND (reference sequence). The CDR3 here is CASSWLGQGDDYTF. The CDR3 region has the DNA TGTGCCAGTAGCTGGTTGGGACAGGGGGATGACTACACCTTC.

The chain couples TRBV24-1 to TRBJ2-3, with TRBD2 matching over 11 bases. Germline V gene sequence: CDR1 KGHDR, CDR2 SFDVKD. J was trimmed by 0 bases and V by 0 bases; bases with no gene match: 4. This CDR3 comprises 18 residues. CDR3 loop: CATSDLRSSGRSTDTQYF. CDR3 nucleotide sequence: TGTGCCACCAGTGATTTGAGGTCTAGCGGGAGGAGCACAGATACGCAGTATTTT.

In its sample, this clone was seen a few times. V is TRBV12-2 and J is TRBJ2-3; the listed D gene, TRBD2, was not tested against the DNA. TRBV12-2 is given as a pseudogene. The CDR3 sequence is 18 residues long. DNA of the CDR3: TGTGCAAGTCGCCCCGGGACTAGCGGGACCCACTTTGCAGATACGCAGTATTTT. Amino acids: CASRPGTSGTHFADTQYF.

The gene calls are TRBV6-1 and TRBJ1-1; D uncertain. Germline lookup yields CDR1 MNHNS and CDR2 SASEGT. Between the trimmed V and J ends, which lost 3 bases and 2 bases, there was a span of 4 bases. The CDR3 has 12 amino acids. CDR3 in amino acids: CASSDPNTEAFF. CDR3 nucleotide sequence: TGTGCCAGCAGTGACCCTAACACTGAAGCTTTCTTT.

This clone has just one count. This sequence joins TRBV10-3 and TRBJ1-1, with D maybe TRBD1 (6 bases). Germline V gene lookup returns CDR1 ENHRY and CDR2 SYGVKD. The CDR3 is 15 residues long. The V end lost 2 bases, the J end lost 1 base, and 11 bases lay between the germline ends. The CDR3 region has the DNA TGTGCCATCAGTGAGCTGGGACATACGAACACTGAAGCTTTCTTT. This gives the protein CAISELGHTNTEAFF.

The chain links TRBV20-1 to TRBJ2-7, with TRBD2 identical over 11 bases. The CDR3 runs 15 residues. V shed 3 bases and J 2 bases; nucleotides not matched to a gene: 6. Germline CDR1 DFQATT, CDR2 SNEGSKA (reference sequence). The CDR3 is CSASDLAGGTYEQYF. CDR3 nucleotide sequence: TGCAGTGCTAGTGATCTAGCGGGGGGAACCTACGAGCAGTACTTC.

The chain links TRBV7-6 to TRBJ1-2, with 10 bases matching TRBD1. In germline, CDR1 is SGHVS, CDR2 FNYEAQ. This CDR3 comprises 15 residues. V trimming: 6 bases; J trimming: 5 bases; junction bases outside the gene matches: 9. The CDR3 protein is CASSPGQGGSYGYTF. DNA for the CDR3: TGTGCCAGCAGTCCCGGACAGGGGGGTTCGTATGGCTACACCTTC.

This rearrangement joins TRBV20-1 to TRBJ1-2; D is ambiguous. Trimming stripped 5 bases from V and 6 bases from J, with 10 bases between. The CDR3 has 11 residues. CDR1 is DFQATT and CDR2 is SNEGSKA in the germline V gene (reference sequence). CDR3 sequence (DNA): TGCAGTGCTCCAGGACTGGATGGCTACACCTTC. Translation gives CSAPGLDGYTF.

The chain carries TRBV7-9 and TRBJ2-1; D is perhaps TRBD2 (6 bases). This CDR3 contains 13 residues. Germline CDR1 SEHNR, CDR2 FQNEAQ (reference sequence). The V end lost 6 bases, the J end lost 5 bases, and 11 bases lay between the germline ends. Written as DNA, the CDR3 is TGTGCCAGCAGGGCCGGGACTGACAATGAGCAGTTCTTC. Translating gives CASRAGTDNEQFF.

The chain recombines TRBV7-3 with TRBJ2-1, with D possibly TRBD2 on 5 matching bases. The germline V and J ends were trimmed by 1 base and 2 bases, with 9 bases remaining between them. There are 15 residues in the CDR3. CDR1 SGHTA and CDR2 FQGTGA come from the germline V gene. The CDR3 DNA follows: TGTGCCAGCAGCTTAATGGGGAGTACCTACAATGAGCAGTTCTTC. This gives the protein CASSLMGSTYNEQFF. Variable domain in full (rest from reference TRBV7-3 and TRBJ2-1): GAGVSQTPSNKVTEKGKYVELRCDPISGHTALYWYRQSLGQGPEFLIYFQGTGAADDSGLPNDRFFAVRPEGSVSTLKIQRTERGDSAVYLCASSLMGSTYNEQFFGPGTRLTVL.